This TCR beta chain was observed in a study of blood T cell repertoires in COVID-19. Study background: The origin of the acute and convalescent COVID-19 samples was the United States, Italy and Spain. The analysed material was cDNA or gDNA that came from T cells, B-cell-depleted T cells, or PBMCs.

Clones were read by immunoSEQ multiplex PCR, and TCRdb kept only the in-frame ones, dropping some. This sample has 450,000 or so clones, with over 85% found just once. The CDR3 runs 15 residues. The V end was cut by 4 bases, the J end by 3 bases, with 14 bases between. CDR1 and CDR2 from the germline V gene are SGDLS and YYNGEE. Enrollment of patients from Seattle took place during active infection, with longitudinal follow-up. Sample: peripheral blood. The chain links TRBV9 to TRBJ1-3; D unclear. The source is a man younger than 30 with COVID-19, enrolled during active disease. In DNA, the CDR3 is TGTGCCAGCAGCCCCGAGGGTCAGCTTGGAAACACCATATATTTT. Its translation: CASSPEGQLGNTIYF.